Following are 21 T cell receptor beta chains from one sample sequenced in a study of T cells in localized non-small cell lung cancer. Produced via immunoSEQ multiplex PCR; TCRdb's table is partial and in-frame only. Among some 130,000 clones listed, approximately 88% were seen once. Specimen: peripheral blood, collected before any cancer treatment. All receptors come from a female donor older than 55 with stage I lung adenocarcinoma.

The chain joins TRBV7-2 to TRBJ1-2; no definite D call. Germline CDR1 is SGHTA and CDR2 is FQGNSA. Trimming took 4 bases from V and 4 from J, leaving 10 bases between them. The CDR3 extends over 13 amino acids. The CDR3 DNA is TGTGCCAGCAGCTCTTACCTCAGCTATGGCTACACCTTC. It codes for CASSSYLSYGYTF.

The gene calls are TRBV6-5 and TRBJ2-1; D uncertain. Trimming cost V 6 bases and J 0 bases, with 12 bases left between them. The CDR3 covers 15 residues. CDR1 and CDR2 (germline): MNHEY, SVGAGI. CDR3 sequence (DNA): TGTGCCAGCAGGCAACAGAGAAGCTCCTACAATGAGCAGTTCTTC. Translated: CASRQQRSSYNEQFF.

The chain combines TRBV2 with TRBJ1-1; 10 nucleotides agree with TRBD1. In germline, CDR1 is SNHLY, CDR2 FYNNEI. This CDR3 has 14 residues. The trim removed 6 bases at V and 5 bases at J, leaving 6 bases unmatched. CDR3 residues: CASRIRTGGTEAFF. The CDR3 DNA reads as TGTGCCAGCAGGATTAGGACAGGGGGGACTGAAGCTTTCTTT.

V and J are TRBV30 and TRBJ2-5; 13 bases are a match to TRBD2. Germline values: CDR1 GTSNPN, CDR2 SVGIG (reference sequence). The CDR3 extends over 16 amino acids. The junction had 8 bases not matched to a gene; V was cut back by 2 bases and J by 5 bases. CDR3: CAWSSTLAGGRETQYF. The CDR3 nucleotides are TGTGCCTGGAGTTCGACACTAGCGGGAGGGCGGGAGACCCAGTACTTC.

V is TRBV30 and J is TRBJ2-7; D is tentatively TRBD1 or TRBD2 (6 bases each). Trimming removed 2 bases at V and 5 bases at J, with 10 bases between. CDR3 length equals 12 residues. Germline CDR1 and CDR2: GTSNPN and SVGIG (reference sequence). CDR3 in DNA: TGTGCCTGGAGTCCGGGGGCAAACGAGCAGTACTTC. Its protein product is CAWSPGANEQYF.

The J gene is TRBJ2-7, the V gene TRBV15; D not resolved. Trimming pared 0 bases from V and 2 bases from J, leaving 14 bases between. CDR1 and CDR2 from the germline V gene are LNHNV and YYDKDF (reference sequence). The CDR3 runs 16 residues. The CDR3 DNA is TGTGCCACCAGCAGAGATCCGGATCTCCAAGCCTACGAGCAGTACTTC. Amino acid sequence: CATSRDPDLQAYEQYF.

The rearrangement uses TRBV4-1 and TRBJ2-7; no definite D call. Trimming took off 2 bases at V and 9 bases at J, with 20 bases between the two ends. The germline CDR1 and CDR2 sequences are MGHRA and YSYEKL. There are 15 residues in the CDR3. CDR3 region: CASSQKGSASDGQYF. The CDR3 coding sequence is TGCGCCAGCAGCCAAAAAGGCTCGGCATCCGACGGGCAGTACTTC.

The chain uses TRBV28 and TRBJ1-5; D is unresolved. The germline V and J ends were trimmed by 2 bases and 9 bases, with 8 bases remaining between them. The CDR3 is 12 amino acids. Germline loops: CDR1 MDHEN, CDR2 SYDVKM. Here the CDR3 DNA reads TGTGCCAGCAGTTTAGCCCCCCGGCCCCAGCATTTT. Amino acid sequence: CASSLAPRPQHF.

The V gene is TRBV5-5, the J gene TRBJ2-3; D is unclear. The ends were cut back, 1 base at V and 4 bases at J, with 10 bases in the middle. Germline V gene sequence: CDR1 SGHKS, CDR2 YYEKEE (reference sequence). The CDR3 is made up of 14 amino acids. Here the CDR3 DNA reads TGTGCCAGCAGCTTGTACCAGGCCGCAGATACGCAGTATTTT. This sequence encodes CASSLYQAADTQYF.

The gene calls are TRBV6-6 and TRBJ2-5, with 7 bases lining up with TRBD1. The CDR3 is 12 amino acids. Germline-derived CDR1 and CDR2 are MNHNY and SVGAGI (reference sequence). V lost 5 bases and J lost 3; bases outside the gene matches: 0. CDR3 region: CASSDREETQYF. CDR3 nucleotide sequence: TGTGCCAGCAGTGACAGGGAAGAGACCCAGTACTTC.

The CDR3 loop reads CASSHPDLRYGYTF. The CDR3 DNA is TGTGCCAGTAGCCATCCTGATTTACGCTATGGCTACACCTTC. J is TRBJ1-2 and V is TRBV19; D unclear. Germline V gene lookup returns CDR1 LNHDA and CDR2 SQIVND (reference sequence). The CDR3 is made up of 14 amino acids. V lost 6 bases, J lost 4 bases, and 15 bases lay in between.

The gene calls are TRBV2 and TRBJ1-5; D is perhaps TRBD1 (5 bases). V was pared by 3 bases and J by 1 base, with 10 bases between. The CDR3 contains 15 residues. In germline, CDR1 is SNHLY, CDR2 FYNNEI. CDR3 in amino acids: CASSDGGLSNQPQHF. CDR3 DNA sequence: TGTGCCAGCAGTGACGGGGGATTGAGCAATCAGCCCCAGCATTTT.

This clone occurred once. The J gene is TRBJ1-1, the V gene TRBV10-3; D possibly corresponds to TRBD1 (5 bases). V was pared by 7 bases and J by 1 base, with 13 bases between. The germline V gene has CDR1 ENHRY and CDR2 SYGVKD. The CDR3 sequence is 14 residues long. The DNA for the CDR3 is TGTGCCATCAAGGGCAGGGCGAAGAACACTGAAGCTTTCTTT. This gives the protein CAIKGRAKNTEAFF.

This rearrangement joins TRBV5-1 to TRBJ2-1, with a tentative D call TRBD2 (6 bases). The length of the CDR3 is 17 residues. With 5 bases removed from V and 0 bases from J, the gap between germline ends came to 18 bases. Looked up from germline, CDR1 is SGHRS and CDR2 is YFSETQ. The CDR3 sequence: CASSRDSTQSSYNEQFF. The CDR3 DNA reads TGCGCCAGCAGTCGGGACTCTACCCAGAGCTCCTACAATGAGCAGTTCTTC.

This chain connects TRBV9 to TRBJ2-1, with D perhaps matching TRBD1 or TRBD2 (5 bases each). The CDR3 has 13 residues. The V end was cut by 0 bases, the J end by 9 bases, with 10 bases between. Germline CDR1 and CDR2: SGDLS and YYNGEE. DNA of the CDR3: TGTGCCAGCAGCGTAGGGTCGGGGCCTGAGCAGTTCTTC. It is translated as CASSVGSGPEQFF.

In its sample, this clone was seen once. The chain employs TRBV4-1 and TRBJ1-2, with D tentatively TRBD1 (6 bases). This CDR3 has 17 amino acids. Looked up from germline, CDR1 is MGHRA and CDR2 is YSYEKL. Trimming pared 1 base from V and 0 bases from J, leaving 15 bases between. For the CDR3, the DNA is TGCGCCAGCAGCCAAGCGGGGGCAGGGCGAACTAACTATGGCTACACCTTC. This translates into CASSQAGAGRTNYGYTF.

This sequence joins TRBV28 and TRBJ1-4; 7 bases agree with TRBD1. With 2 bases clipped from V and 8 bases from J, the junction kept 5 bases outside the gene matches. Germline CDR1 reads MDHEN; CDR2 reads SYDVKM. The CDR3 covers 14 residues. The DNA of the CDR3 is TGTGCCAGCAGTTTAAGAGGGGGCGAAGAAAAACTGTTTTTT. This translates into CASSLRGGEEKLFF.

The rearrangement uses TRBV5-4 and TRBJ2-1; 10 nucleotides line up with TRBD2. The CDR3 is 16 residues long. J was trimmed by 5 bases and V by 1 base; bases with no gene match: 6. The germline gives CDR1 SGHNT, CDR2 YYREEE (reference sequence). CDR3 bases: TGTGCCAGCAGCTTGTTTAGCGGGAGGATCGACAATGAGCAGTTCTTC. Translation gives CASSLFSGRIDNEQFF.

V and J are TRBV27 and TRBJ1-2, with D unresolved. Germline V gene sequence: CDR1 MNHEY, CDR2 SMNVEV (reference sequence). The V end lost 4 bases, the J end lost 1 base, and 7 bases lay between the germline ends. The CDR3 extends over 13 amino acids. CDR3 nucleotides: TGTGCCAGCAGTTCGACGGTTAACTATGGCTACACCTTC. It yields the protein CASSSTVNYGYTF.

V and J are TRBV28 and TRBJ1-1; no clear D gene. The CDR3 covers 12 residues. Trimming removed 7 bases at V and 1 base at J, with 7 bases between. Germline V CDR1 and CDR2: MDHEN, SYDVKM. The CDR3 sequence: CASTLGNTEAFF. The CDR3 nucleotides are TGTGCCAGCACCTTGGGGAACACTGAAGCTTTCTTT.

This chain links TRBV28 with TRBJ2-1, with TRBD2 as a possible D gene (5 bases). Trimming cost V 7 bases and J 3 bases, with 19 bases left between them. Germline assignment: CDR1 MDHEN and CDR2 SYDVKM. The CDR3 consists of 16 residues. The CDR3 region has the DNA TGTGCCAGCACAATTTCTGGATATGGGAGCTACAATGAGCAGTTCTTC. This gives the protein CASTISGYGSYNEQFF.